The clone carrying this T cell receptor beta chain is labeled as medium-sized (0.01 to 0.1%). The data stem from a study of PD-L1 blockade in urothelial cancer. Study information: The authors examined blood 3 weeks (second dose) and 6 weeks after treatment start.

Germline values: CDR1 SGHDT, CDR2 YYEEEE. Unmatched junction bases numbered 5, after V lost 5 bases and J lost 3 bases. The CDR3 is 15 amino acids. Sequenced by immunoSEQ multiplex PCR; TCRdb stores in-frame clones only, minus some. The repertoire holds 17,000 or so clones, with around 90% as singletons. V and J are TRBV5-6 and TRBJ2-1, with TRBD2 matching 10 bases. The specimen was PBMCs, collected around atezolizumab (anti-PD-L1) treatment. This sequence was found in a man in his forties or fifties with urothelial cancer. CDR3 sequence: CASRPGLANYNEQFF. The CDR3, as DNA: TGTGCCAGCAGACCGGGACTAGCGAACTACAATGAGCAGTTCTTC.